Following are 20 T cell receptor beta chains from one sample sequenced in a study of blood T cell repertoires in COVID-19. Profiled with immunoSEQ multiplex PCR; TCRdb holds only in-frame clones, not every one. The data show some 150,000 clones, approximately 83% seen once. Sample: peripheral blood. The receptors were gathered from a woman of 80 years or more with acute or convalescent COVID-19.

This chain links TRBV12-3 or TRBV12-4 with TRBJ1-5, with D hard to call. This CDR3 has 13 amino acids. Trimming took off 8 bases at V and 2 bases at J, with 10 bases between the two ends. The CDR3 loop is CASAGSGNQPQHF. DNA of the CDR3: TGTGCCAGCGCTGGGAGCGGCAATCAGCCCCAGCATTTT.

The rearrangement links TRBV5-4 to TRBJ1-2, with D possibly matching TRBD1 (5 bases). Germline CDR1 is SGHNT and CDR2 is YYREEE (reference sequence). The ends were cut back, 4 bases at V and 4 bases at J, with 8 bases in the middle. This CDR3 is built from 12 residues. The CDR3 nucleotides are TGTGCCAGCAGCCGGGGGGGCTATGGCTACACCTTC. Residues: CASSRGGYGYTF.

The CDR3 nucleotides read TGTGCCAGCAGCTTAGGGAAGGGGGCGCCCACTGAAGCTTTCTTT. The encoded protein is CASSLGKGAPTEAFF. The chain joins TRBV7-9 to TRBJ1-1; 7 nucleotides line up with TRBD1. Germline V gene lookup returns CDR1 SEHNR and CDR2 FQNEAQ (reference sequence). The CDR3 length is 15 residues. The V segment lost 1 base and the J segment 4 bases; nucleotides outside the gene matches: 6. The complete variable domain, with remaining parts taken from reference TRBV7-9 and TRBJ1-1, reads DTGVSQNPRHKITKRGQNVTFRCDPISEHNRLYWYRQTLGQGPEFLTYFQNEAQLEKSRLLSDRFSAERPKGSFSTLEIQRTEQGDSAMYLCASSLGKGAPTEAFFGQGTRLTVV.

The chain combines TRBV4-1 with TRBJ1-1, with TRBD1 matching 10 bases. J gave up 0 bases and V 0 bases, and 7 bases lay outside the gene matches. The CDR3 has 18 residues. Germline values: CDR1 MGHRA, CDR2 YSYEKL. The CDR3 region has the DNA TGCGCCAGCAGCCAAGATCTTAGGGGACAGGGGTTGAACACTGAAGCTTTCTTT. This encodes CASSQDLRGQGLNTEAFF.

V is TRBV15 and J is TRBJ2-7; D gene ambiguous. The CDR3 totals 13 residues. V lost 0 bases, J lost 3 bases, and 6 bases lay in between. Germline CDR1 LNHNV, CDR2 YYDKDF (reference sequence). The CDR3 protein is CATSRETFYEQYF. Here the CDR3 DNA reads TGTGCCACCAGCAGAGAGACATTCTACGAGCAGTACTTC.

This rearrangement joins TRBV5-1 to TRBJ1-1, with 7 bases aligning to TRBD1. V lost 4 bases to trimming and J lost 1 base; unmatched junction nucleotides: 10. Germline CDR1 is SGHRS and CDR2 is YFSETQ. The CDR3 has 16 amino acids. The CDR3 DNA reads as TGCGCCAGCAGCCTATGGGCGGGACAGTCGAACACTGAAGCTTTCTTT. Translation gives CASSLWAGQSNTEAFF.

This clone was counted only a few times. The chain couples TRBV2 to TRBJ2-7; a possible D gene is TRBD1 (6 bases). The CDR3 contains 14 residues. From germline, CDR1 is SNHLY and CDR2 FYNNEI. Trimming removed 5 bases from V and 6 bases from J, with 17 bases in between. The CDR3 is CASSTTTGLGEQYF. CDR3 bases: TGTGCCAGCAGTACGACGACAGGCCTGGGCGAGCAGTACTTC.

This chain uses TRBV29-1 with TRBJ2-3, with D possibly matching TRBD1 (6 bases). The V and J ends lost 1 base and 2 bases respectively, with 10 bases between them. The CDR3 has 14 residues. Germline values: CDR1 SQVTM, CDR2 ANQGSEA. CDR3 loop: CSVEVQGNTDTQYF. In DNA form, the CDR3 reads TGCAGCGTTGAAGTACAGGGAAACACAGATACGCAGTATTTT.

CDR3 coding DNA: TGTGCCAGTACCAGGGGCTGGAATGAGCAGTTCTTC. Protein product: CASTRGWNEQFF. The gene calls are TRBV19 and TRBJ2-1; tentatively, D is TRBD1 (6 bases). This CDR3 contains 12 residues. Germline values: CDR1 LNHDA, CDR2 SQIVND (reference sequence). V lost 7 bases and J 7 bases, leaving 11 bases between the germline ends.

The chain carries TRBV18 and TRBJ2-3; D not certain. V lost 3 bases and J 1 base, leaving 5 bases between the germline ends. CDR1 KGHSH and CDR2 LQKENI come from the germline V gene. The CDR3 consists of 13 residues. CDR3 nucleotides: TGTGCCAGCTCACCGGCGGGCACAGATACGCAGTATTTT. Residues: CASSPAGTDTQYF. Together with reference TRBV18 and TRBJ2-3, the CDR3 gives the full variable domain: NAGVMQNPRHLVRRRGQEARLRCSPMKGHSHVYWYRQLPEEGLKFMVYLQKENIIDESGMPKERFSAEFPKEGPSILRIQQVVRGDSAAYFCASSPAGTDTQYFGPGTRLTVL.

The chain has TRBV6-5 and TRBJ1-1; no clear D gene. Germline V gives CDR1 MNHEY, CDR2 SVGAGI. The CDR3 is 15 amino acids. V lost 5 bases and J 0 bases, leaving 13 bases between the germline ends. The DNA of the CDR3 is TGTGCCAGCAGTCCTTTGACGGAGATGAACACTGAAGCTTTCTTT. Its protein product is CASSPLTEMNTEAFF.

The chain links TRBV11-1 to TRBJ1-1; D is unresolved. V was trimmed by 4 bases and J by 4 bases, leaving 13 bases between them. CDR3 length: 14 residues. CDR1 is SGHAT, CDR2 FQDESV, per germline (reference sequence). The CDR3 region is CASSSSAAGTEAFF. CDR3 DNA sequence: TGTGCCAGCAGCTCTTCGGCTGCAGGCACTGAAGCTTTCTTT. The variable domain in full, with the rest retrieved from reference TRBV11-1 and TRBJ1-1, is EAEVAQSPRYKITEKSQAVAFWCDPISGHATLYWYRQILGQGPELLVQFQDESVVDDSQLPKDRFSAERLKGVDSTLKIQPAELGDSAMYLCASSSSAAGTEAFFGQGTRLTVV.

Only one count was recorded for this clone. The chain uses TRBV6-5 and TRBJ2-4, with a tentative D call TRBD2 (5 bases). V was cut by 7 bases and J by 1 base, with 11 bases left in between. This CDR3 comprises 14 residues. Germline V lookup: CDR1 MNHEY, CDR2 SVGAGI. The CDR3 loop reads CASKVPGAKNIQYF. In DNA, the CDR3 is TGTGCCAGCAAGGTCCCGGGGGCCAAAAACATTCAGTACTTC.

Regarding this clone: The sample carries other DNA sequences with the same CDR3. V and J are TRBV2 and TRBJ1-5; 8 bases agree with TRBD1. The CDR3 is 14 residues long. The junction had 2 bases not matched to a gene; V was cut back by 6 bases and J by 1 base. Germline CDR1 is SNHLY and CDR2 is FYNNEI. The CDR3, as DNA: TGTGCCAGCAGCGGACAGGGAAGCAATCAGCCCCAGCATTTT. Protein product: CASSGQGSNQPQHF.

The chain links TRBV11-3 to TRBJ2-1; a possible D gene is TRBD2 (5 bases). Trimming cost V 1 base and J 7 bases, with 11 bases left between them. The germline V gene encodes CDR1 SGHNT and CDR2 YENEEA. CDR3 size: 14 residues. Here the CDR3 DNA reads TGTGCCAGCAGCTTAGGAGGGATCGAAAATGAGCAGTTCTTC. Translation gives CASSLGGIENEQFF.

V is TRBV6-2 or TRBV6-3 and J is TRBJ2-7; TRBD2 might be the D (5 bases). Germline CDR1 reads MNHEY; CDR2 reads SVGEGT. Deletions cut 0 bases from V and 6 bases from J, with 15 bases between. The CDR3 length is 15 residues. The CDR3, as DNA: TGTGCCAGCAGTTACTCGAGGTTGCCCCGGGGCGAGCAGTACTTC. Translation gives CASSYSRLPRGEQYF.

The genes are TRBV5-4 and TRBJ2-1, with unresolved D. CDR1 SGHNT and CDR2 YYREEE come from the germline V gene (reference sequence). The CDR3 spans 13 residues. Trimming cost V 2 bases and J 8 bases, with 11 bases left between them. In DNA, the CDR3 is TGTGCCAGCAGCTTATTCCTCCCTCATGAGCAGTTCTTC. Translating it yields CASSLFLPHEQFF.

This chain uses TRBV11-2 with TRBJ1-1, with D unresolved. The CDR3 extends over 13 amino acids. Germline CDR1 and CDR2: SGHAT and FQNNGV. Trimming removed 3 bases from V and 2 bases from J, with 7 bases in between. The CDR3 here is CASSFGRNTEAFF. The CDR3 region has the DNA TGTGCCAGCAGCTTTGGCAGAAACACTGAAGCTTTCTTT.

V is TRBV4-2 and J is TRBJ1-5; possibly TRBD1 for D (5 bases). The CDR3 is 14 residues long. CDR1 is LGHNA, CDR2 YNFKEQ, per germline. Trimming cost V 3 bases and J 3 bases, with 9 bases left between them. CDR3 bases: TGTGCCAGCAGCCAGACAGACTCCAATCAGCCCCAGCATTTT. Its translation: CASSQTDSNQPQHF.

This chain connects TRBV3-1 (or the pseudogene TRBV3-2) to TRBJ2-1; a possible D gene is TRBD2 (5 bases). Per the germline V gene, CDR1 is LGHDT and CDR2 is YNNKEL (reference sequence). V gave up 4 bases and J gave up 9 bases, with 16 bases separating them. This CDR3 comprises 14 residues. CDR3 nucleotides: TGTGCCAGCAGCCCTTCGCGGGTCATTGGTGAGCAGTTCTTC. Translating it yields CASSPSRVIGEQFF.